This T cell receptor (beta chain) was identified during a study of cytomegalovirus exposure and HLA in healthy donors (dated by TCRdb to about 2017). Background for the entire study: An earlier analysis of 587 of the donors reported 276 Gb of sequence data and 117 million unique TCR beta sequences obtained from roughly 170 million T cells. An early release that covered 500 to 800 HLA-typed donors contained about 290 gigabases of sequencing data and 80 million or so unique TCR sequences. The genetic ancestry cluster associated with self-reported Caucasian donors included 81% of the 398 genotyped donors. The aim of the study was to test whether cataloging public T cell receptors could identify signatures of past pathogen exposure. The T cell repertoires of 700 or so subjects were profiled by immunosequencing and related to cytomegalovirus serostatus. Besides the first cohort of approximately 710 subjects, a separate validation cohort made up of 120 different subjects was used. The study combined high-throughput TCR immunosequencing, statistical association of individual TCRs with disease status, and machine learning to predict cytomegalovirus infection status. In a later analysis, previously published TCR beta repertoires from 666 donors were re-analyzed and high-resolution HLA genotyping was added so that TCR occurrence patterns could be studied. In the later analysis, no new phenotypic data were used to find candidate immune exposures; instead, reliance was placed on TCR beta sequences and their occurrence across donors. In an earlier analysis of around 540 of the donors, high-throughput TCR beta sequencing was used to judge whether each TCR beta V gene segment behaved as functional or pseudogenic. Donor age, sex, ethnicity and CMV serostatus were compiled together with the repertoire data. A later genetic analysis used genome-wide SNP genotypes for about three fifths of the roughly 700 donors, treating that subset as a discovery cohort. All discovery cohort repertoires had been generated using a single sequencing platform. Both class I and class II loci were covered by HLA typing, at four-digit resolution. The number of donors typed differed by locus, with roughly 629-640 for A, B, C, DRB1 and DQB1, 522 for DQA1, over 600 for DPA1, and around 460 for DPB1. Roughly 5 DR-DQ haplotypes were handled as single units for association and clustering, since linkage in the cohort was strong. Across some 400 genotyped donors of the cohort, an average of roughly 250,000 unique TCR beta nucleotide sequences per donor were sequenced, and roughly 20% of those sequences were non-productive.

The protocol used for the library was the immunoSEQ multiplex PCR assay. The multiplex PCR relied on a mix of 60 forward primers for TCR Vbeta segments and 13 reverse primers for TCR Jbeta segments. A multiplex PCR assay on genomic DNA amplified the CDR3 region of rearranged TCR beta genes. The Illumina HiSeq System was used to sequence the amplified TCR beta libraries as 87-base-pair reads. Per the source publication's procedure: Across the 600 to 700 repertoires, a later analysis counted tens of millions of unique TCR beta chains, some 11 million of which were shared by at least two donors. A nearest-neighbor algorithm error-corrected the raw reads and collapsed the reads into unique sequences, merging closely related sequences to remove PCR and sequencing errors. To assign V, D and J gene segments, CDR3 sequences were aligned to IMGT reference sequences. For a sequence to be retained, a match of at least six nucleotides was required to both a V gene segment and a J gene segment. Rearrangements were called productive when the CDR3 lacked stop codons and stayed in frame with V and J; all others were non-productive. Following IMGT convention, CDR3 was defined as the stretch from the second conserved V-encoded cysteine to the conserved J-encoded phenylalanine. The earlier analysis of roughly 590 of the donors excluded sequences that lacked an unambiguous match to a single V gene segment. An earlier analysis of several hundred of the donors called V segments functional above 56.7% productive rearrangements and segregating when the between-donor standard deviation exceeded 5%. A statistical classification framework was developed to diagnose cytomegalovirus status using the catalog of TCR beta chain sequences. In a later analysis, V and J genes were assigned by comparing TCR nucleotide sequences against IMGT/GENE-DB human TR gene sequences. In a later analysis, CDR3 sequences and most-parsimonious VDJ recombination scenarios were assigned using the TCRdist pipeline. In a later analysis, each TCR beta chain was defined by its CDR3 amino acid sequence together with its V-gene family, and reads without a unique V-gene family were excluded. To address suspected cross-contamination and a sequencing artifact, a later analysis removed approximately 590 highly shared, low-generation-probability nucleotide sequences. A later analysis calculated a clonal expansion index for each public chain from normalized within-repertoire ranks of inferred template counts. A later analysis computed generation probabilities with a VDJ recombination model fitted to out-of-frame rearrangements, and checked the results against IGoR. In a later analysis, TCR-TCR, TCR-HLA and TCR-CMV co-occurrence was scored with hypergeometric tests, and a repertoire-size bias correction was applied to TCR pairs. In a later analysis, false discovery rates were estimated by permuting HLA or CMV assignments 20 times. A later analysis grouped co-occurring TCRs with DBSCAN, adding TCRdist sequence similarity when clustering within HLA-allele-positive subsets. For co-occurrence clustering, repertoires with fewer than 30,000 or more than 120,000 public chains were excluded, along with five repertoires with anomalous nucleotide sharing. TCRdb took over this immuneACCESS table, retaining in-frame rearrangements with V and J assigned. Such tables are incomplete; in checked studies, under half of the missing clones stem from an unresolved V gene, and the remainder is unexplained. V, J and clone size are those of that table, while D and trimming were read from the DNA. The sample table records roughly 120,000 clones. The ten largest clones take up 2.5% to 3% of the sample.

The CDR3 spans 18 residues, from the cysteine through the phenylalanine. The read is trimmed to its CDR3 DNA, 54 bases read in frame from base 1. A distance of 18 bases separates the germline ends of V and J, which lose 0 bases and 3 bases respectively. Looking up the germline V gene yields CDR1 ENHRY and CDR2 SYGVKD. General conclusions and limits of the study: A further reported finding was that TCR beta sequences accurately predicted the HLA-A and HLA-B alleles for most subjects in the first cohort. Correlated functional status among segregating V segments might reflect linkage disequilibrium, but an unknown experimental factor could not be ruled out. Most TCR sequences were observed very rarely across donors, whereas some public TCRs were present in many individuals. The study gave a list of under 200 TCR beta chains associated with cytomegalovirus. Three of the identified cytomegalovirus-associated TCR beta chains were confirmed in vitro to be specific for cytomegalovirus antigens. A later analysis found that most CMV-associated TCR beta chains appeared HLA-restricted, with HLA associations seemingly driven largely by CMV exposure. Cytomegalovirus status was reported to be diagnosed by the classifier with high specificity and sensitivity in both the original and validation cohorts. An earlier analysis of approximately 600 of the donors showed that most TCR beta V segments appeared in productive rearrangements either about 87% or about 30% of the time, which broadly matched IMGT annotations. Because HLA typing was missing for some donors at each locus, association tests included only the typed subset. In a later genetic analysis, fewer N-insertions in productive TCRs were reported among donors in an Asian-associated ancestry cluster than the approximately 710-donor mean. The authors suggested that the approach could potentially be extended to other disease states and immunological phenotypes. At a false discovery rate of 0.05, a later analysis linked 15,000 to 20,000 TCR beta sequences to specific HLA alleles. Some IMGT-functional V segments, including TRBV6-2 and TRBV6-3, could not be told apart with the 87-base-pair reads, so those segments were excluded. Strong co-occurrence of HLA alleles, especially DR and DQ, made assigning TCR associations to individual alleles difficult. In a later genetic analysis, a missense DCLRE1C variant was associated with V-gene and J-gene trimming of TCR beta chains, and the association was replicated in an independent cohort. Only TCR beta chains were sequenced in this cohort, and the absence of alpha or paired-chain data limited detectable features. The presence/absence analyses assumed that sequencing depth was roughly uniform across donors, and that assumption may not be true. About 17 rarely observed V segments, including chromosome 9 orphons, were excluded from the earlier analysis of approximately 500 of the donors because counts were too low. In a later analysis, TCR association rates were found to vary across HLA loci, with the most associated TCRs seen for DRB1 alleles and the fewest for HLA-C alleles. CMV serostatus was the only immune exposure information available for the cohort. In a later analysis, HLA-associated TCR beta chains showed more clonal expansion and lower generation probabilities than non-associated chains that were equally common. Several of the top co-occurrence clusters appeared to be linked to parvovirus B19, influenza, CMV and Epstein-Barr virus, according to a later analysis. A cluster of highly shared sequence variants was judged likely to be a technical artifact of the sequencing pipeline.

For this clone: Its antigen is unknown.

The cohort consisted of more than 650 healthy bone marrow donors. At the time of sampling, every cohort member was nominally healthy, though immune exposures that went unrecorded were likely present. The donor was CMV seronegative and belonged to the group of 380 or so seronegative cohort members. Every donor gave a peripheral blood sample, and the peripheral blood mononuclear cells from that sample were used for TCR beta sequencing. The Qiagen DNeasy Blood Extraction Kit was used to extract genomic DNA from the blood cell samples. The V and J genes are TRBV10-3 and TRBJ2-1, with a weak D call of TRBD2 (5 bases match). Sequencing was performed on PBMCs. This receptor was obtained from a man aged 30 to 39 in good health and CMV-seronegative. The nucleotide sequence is TGTGCCATCAGTGAGTCTAACATAGGACTTTTCGGCTACAATGAGCAGTTCTTC. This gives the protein CAISESNIGLFGYNEQFF.